Listed below are T cell receptor beta chains from one sample, sequenced in a study of T cells in Graves' hyperthyroidism and ophthalmopathy. MiXCR was run by TCRdb on the multiplex PCR reads, yielding one entry per CDR3 protein. The table has about 410,000 distinct CDR3 sequences, 14% to 15% seen once; the top ten hold about 13%. Sequenced material: blood. These receptors came from a man younger than 35 with Graves' ophthalmopathy. Each CDR3 is given with its conserved first and last residue. The D gene is left open where the match is weak. Only part of the rows carry a size: once, few, many, or a class if the clone is expanded.

d_gene,abundance,v_gene,j_gene,CDR3nt,CDR3aa
TRBD2,few,TRBV20-1,TRBJ2-1,TGCAGTGCAACCCATGGGACTAGCGGGCTGAGCTCCTACAATGAGCAGTTCTTC,CSATHGTSGLSSYNEQFF
.,many,TRBV5-1,TRBJ1-2,TGCGCCAGCAGCTCGGCCGTGAGTAGCTATGGCTACACCTTC,CASSSAVSSYGYTF
.,many,TRBV20-1,TRBJ2-5,TGCAGTGCTAGCGACCTAAATAGGGGGAGCAAAGAGACCCAGTACTTC,CSASDLNRGSKETQYF
.,few,TRBV9,TRBJ1-2,TGTGCCAGCAGCGTAGGAGGCTCCGGCTACACCTTC,CASSVGGSGYTF
TRBD2,.,TRBV7-2,TRBJ2-2,TGTGCCAGCAGCTTTAGTCAGATAGCGGGGTTGACCGGGGAGCTGTTTTTT,CASSFSQIAGLTGELFF
.,.,TRBV28,TRBJ1-6,TGTGCCAGCAGAGAAAGCAGGGGTGGCAACCCACCCCTCCACTTT,CASRESRGGNPPLHF
.,many,TRBV7-9,TRBJ2-7,TGTGCCAGCAACCTCAGGGACTCCTACGAGCAGTACTTC,CASNLRDSYEQYF
TRBD2,.,TRBV7-9,TRBJ2-1,TGTGCCAGCAGCTTAAGGGGGGGCGGGGGGACCCCCCGCTCCTACAATGAGCAGTTCTTC,CASSLRGGGGTPRSYNEQFF
.,many,TRBV5-1,TRBJ1-2,TGCGCCAGCAGCTTCGACCAGGGCAGAGACGGCTACACCTTC,CASSFDQGRDGYTF
.,many,TRBV20-1,TRBJ2-7,TGCAGTGCTAGAGAGCCTAGCGCCCGCTCCTACGAGCAGTACTTC,CSAREPSARSYEQYF
TRBD1,many,TRBV11-2,TRBJ1-2,TGTGCCAGCAGCTTGTACGATGGGACAGGAGGGGGGGTTAACTATGGCTACACCTTC,CASSLYDGTGGGVNYGYTF
.,many,TRBV5-1,TRBJ2-2,TGCGCCAGCAGCTTTGCAGGGAACACCGGGGAGCTGTTTTTT,CASSFAGNTGELFF
.,many,TRBV10-1,TRBJ1-2,TGCGCCAGCAGTGACGAGGGGCTGGACGGCTACACCTTC,CASSDEGLDGYTF
TRBD2,many,TRBV27,TRBJ2-3,TGTGCCAGCAGTCCCAGCCTAGCGGGGTGGTCAGATACGCAGTATTTT,CASSPSLAGWSDTQYF
TRBD1,many,TRBV13,TRBJ1-1,TGTGCCAGCAGCTTAGGGACAGGGTTGACTGAAGCTTTCTTT,CASSLGTGLTEAFF
TRBD2,few,TRBV5-1,TRBJ2-1,TGCGCCAGCAGCCGGACTAGCGGGAGGGCCCCCTACAATGAGCAGTTCTTC,CASSRTSGRAPYNEQFF
.,many,TRBV11-3,TRBJ1-1,TGTGCCAGCAGCTCTAAATTTGAAGTTACTGAAGCTTTCTTT,CASSSKFEVTEAFF
TRBD2,few,TRBV10-2,TRBJ2-1,TGCGCCAGCAGTGAGTCGGCGGGGGGGCCCAATGAGCAGTTCTTC,CASSESAGGPNEQFF
TRBD2,few,TRBV20-1,TRBJ2-3,TGCAGTGCAAGGAGAACTAGCGGGAGAAAAATAGATACGCAGTATTTT,CSARRTSGRKIDTQYF
TRBD1,many,TRBV3-1,TRBJ2-1,TGTGCCAGCAGCCAAGTGGGGACAGGGGTTTACAATGAGCAGTTCTTC,CASSQVGTGVYNEQFF
TRBD2,.,TRBV18,TRBJ2-4,TGTGCCAGCTCAAGCGGGAGACGACTAGCCAAAAACATTCAGTACTTC,CASSSGRRLAKNIQYF
.,few,TRBV10-2,TRBJ2-3,TGCGCCAGCAGTGGCCTTGTCGCGGCTCCCACAGATACGCAGTATTTT,CASSGLVAAPTDTQYF
.,.,TRBV12-5,TRBJ2-7,TGTGCTAGTTTGGGGCAGGGGAGAAACGAGCAGTACTTC,CASLGQGRNEQYF
.,many,TRBV6-5,TRBJ2-1,TGTGCCAGCAGTTACTCGAAGCAGGGAAAGCAGTTCTTC,CASSYSKQGKQFF
.,many,TRBV27,TRBJ1-2,TGTGCCAGCAGTCGTCCCGGGAGAGGAGGCTATGGCTACACCTTC,CASSRPGRGGYGYTF
TRBD1,many,TRBV6-1,TRBJ1-2,TGTGCCAGCAGTGCAGGGACAGGCCTTTTCAGCGATGGCTACACCTTC,CASSAGTGLFSDGYTF
TRBD1,.,TRBV5-1,TRBJ2-1,TGCGCCAGCAGCTTTCAGGGGGAAGACAATGAGCAGTTCTTC,CASSFQGEDNEQFF
TRBD1,many,TRBV7-2,TRBJ2-1,TGTGCCAGCAGCCAGACAGGGGGCTCCTACAATGAGCAGTTCTTC,CASSQTGGSYNEQFF
.,.,TRBV12-3/TRBV12-4,TRBJ1-5,TGTGCCAGCAGTCGGGCCCCGTATAGCAATCAGCCCCAGCATTTT,CASSRAPYSNQPQHF
.,many,TRBV2,TRBJ1-1,TGTGCCAGCAGTGATCCCGGGGGCGGGAACACTGAAGCTTTCTTT,CASSDPGGGNTEAFF
TRBD2,many,TRBV12-3/TRBV12-4,TRBJ2-7,TGTGCCAGCAGTTCGGGGGGGCCCTACGAGCAGTACTTC,CASSSGGPYEQYF
TRBD2,many,TRBV29-1,TRBJ2-5,TGCAGCGTTGAAGGGACTAGCGGCCAAGAGACCCAGTACTTC,CSVEGTSGQETQYF
.,many,TRBV7-8,TRBJ1-4,TGTGCCAGCAGCTTAGGGGCGGCAGGGTCTAATGAAAAACTGTTTTTT,CASSLGAAGSNEKLFF
.,many,TRBV7-8,TRBJ1-1,TGTGCCAGCAGCTTAGAGGGTCCGGGGGCGAACACTGAAGCTTTCTTT,CASSLEGPGANTEAFF
.,few,TRBV7-3,TRBJ1-2,TGTGCCAGCAGCCCCAGGATAAACTATGGCTACACCTTC,CASSPRINYGYTF
.,.,TRBV29-1,TRBJ2-3,TGCAGCGTCGCAACATTAGTTGCAGATACGCAGTATTTT,CSVATLVADTQYF
.,few,TRBV5-4,TRBJ1-6,TGTGCCAGCAGCGGGTGGGACTCACCCCTCCACTTT,CASSGWDSPLHF
.,many,TRBV29-1,TRBJ2-3,TGCAGCGTTGAGGGGGGTTCAGATACGCAGTATTTT,CSVEGGSDTQYF
.,many,TRBV5-1,TRBJ1-2,TGCGCCAGCAGCAATAACAGGGCTAACTATGGCTACACCTTC,CASSNNRANYGYTF
.,many,TRBV11-2,TRBJ1-1,TGTGCCAGCAGCGGGATCAGGGGAAAGCGCGCTGAAGCTTTCTTT,CASSGIRGKRAEAFF
.,.,TRBV15,TRBJ2-7,TGTGCCACCAGCAGAGATATAGGGTACCCGATGCAGTACTTC,CATSRDIGYPMQYF
.,many,TRBV7-2,TRBJ2-2,TGTGCCAGCAGCCTAACAGGGAACACCGGGGAGCTGTTTTTT,CASSLTGNTGELFF
.,.,TRBV15,TRBJ2-7,TGTGCCACCAGCAGAGCAACAGGGCTTTACTACGAGCAGTACTTC,CATSRATGLYYEQYF
TRBD1,many,TRBV12-3/TRBV12-4,TRBJ1-5,TGTGCCAGCAGTTTGGACAGGGACAATCAGCCCCAGCATTTT,CASSLDRDNQPQHF
.,.,TRBV19,TRBJ1-1,TGTGCCAGTAGTATAGAGGAGCGGACTGAAGCTTTCTTT,CASSIEERTEAFF
TRBD2,few,TRBV19,TRBJ2-5,TGTGCCAGTAGTATACTAGCGGGGGGGGAGACCCAGTACTTC,CASSILAGGETQYF
.,many,TRBV10-1,TRBJ1-2,TGCGCCAGCAGTGAGTCTTACGGGGTCGGCTACACCTTC,CASSESYGVGYTF
.,many,TRBV5-1,TRBJ2-4,TGCGCCAGCAGCTTGGAGGGTCTGGAGGACAAAAACATTCAGTACTTC,CASSLEGLEDKNIQYF